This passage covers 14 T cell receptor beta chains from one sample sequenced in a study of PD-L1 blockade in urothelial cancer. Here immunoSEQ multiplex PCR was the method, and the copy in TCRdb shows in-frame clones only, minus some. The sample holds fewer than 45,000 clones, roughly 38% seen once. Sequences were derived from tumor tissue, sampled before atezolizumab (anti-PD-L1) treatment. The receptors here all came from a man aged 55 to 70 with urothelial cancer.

The CDR3, as DNA: TGTGCCAGTAGTATCTGGGGGACGTTGTCCGGAAACACCATATATTTT. Translating gives CASSIWGTLSGNTIYF. The chain employs TRBV19 and TRBJ1-3; perhaps TRBD1 as D (5 bases). The CDR3 covers 16 residues. Deletions cut 3 bases from V and 4 bases from J, with 16 bases between. Germline V gene lookup returns CDR1 LNHDA and CDR2 SQIVND (reference sequence). Based on the CDR3 plus reference TRBV19 and TRBJ1-3, the full variable domain is DGGITQSPKYLFRKEGQNVTLSCEQNLNHDAMYWYRQDPGQGLRLIYYSQIVNDFQKGDIAEGYSVSREKKESFPLTVTSAQKNPTAFYLCASSIWGTLSGNTIYFGEGSWLTVV.

As DNA, the CDR3 is TGTGCCAGCAGTTACTTCAGGACTAGCGGCAACACAGATACGCAGTATTTT. This codes for CASSYFRTSGNTDTQYF. This chain links TRBV6-8 with TRBJ2-3; TRBD2 matches 10 bases. The CDR3 length is 17 residues. Trimming removed 1 base from V and 2 bases from J; junction bases left unmatched: 6. Germline values: CDR1 MNHGY, CDR2 SAAAGT.

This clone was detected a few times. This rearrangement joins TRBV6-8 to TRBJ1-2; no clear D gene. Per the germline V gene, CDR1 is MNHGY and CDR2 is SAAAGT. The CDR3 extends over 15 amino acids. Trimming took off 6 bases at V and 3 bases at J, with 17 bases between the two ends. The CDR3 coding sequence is TGTGCCAGCAGGTCGACAAGGGCTGATGACTATGGCTACACCTTC. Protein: CASRSTRADDYGYTF.

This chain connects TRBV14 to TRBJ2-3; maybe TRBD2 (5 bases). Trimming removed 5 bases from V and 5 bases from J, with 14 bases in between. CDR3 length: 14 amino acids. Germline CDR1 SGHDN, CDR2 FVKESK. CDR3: CASSGIGGVDTQYF. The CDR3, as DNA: TGTGCCAGCAGCGGGATAGGAGGAGTAGATACGCAGTATTTT.

CDR3 protein: CASSIGQQETQYF. CDR3 in DNA: TGTGCCAGTAGTATAGGGCAGCAAGAGACCCAGTACTTC. V and J are TRBV19 and TRBJ2-5; D is undetermined. Germline V CDR1 and CDR2: LNHDA, SQIVND (reference sequence). The CDR3 covers 13 residues. The germline V and J ends were trimmed by 1 base and 2 bases, with 5 bases remaining between them.

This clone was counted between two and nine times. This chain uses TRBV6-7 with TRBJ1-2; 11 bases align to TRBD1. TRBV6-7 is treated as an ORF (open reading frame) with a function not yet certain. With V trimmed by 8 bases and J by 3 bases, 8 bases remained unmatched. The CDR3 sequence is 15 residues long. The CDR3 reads CASRKGQGADYGYTF. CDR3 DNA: TGTGCCAGCCGCAAAGGACAGGGGGCAGACTATGGCTACACCTTC.

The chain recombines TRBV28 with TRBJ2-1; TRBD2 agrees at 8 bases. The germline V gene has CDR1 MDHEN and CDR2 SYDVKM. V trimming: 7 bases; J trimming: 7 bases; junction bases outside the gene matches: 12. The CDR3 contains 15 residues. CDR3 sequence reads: CASTQGGLAGNEQFF. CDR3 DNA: TGTGCCAGCACCCAAGGAGGACTAGCTGGAAATGAGCAGTTCTTC.

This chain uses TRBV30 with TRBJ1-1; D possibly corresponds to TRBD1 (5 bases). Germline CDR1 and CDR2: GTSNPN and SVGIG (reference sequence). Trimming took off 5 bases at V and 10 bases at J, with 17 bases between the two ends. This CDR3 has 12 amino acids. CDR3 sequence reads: CAWSDGAGRAFF. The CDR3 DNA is TGTGCCTGGTCCGACGGGGCGGGAAGAGCTTTCTTT.

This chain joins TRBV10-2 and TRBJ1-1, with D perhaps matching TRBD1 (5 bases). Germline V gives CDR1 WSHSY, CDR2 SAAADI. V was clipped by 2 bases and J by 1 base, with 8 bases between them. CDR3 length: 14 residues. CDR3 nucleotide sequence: TGCGCCAGCAGTGAGCCAGGGACGAACACTGAAGCTTTCTTT. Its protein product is CASSEPGTNTEAFF.

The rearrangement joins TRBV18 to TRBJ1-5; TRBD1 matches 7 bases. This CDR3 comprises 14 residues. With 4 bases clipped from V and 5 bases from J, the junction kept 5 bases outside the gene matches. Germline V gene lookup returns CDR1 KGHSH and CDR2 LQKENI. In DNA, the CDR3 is TGTGCCAGCTCACTCGGACAGGCCGATCAGCCCCAGCATTTT. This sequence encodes CASSLGQADQPQHF.

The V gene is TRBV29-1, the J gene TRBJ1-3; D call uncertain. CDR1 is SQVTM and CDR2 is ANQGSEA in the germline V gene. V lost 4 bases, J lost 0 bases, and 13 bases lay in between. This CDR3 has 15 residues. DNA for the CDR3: TGCAGCGTTGTGGGTCGGGCCCACTCTGGAAACACCATATATTTT. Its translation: CSVVGRAHSGNTIYF.

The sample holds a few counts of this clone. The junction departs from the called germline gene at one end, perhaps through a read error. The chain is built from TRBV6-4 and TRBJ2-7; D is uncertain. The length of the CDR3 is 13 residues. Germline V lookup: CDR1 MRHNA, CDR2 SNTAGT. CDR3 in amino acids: CASSYSMPYEQYF. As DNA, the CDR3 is TGTGCCAGCAGTTACTCGATGCCCTACGAGCAGTACTTC.

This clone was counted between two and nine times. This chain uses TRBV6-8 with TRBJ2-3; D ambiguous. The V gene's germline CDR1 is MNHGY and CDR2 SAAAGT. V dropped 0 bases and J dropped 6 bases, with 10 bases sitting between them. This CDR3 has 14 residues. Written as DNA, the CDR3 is TGTGCCAGCAGTTACTCGGTAGAGCCGGATACGCAGTATTTT. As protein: CASSYSVEPDTQYF.

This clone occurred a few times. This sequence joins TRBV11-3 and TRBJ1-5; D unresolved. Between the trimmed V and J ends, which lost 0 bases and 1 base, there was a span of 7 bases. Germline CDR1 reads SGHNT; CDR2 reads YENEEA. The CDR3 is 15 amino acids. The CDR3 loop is CASSLESSSNQPQHF. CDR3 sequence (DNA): TGTGCCAGCAGCTTAGAGAGCAGCAGCAATCAGCCCCAGCATTTT.